One and the same sample provided the 10 T cell receptor beta chains below, sequenced in a study of neurological immune-mediated disorders. TCRdb independently ran MiXCR on the 5' RACE reads; one entry per CDR3 protein. Of 40,000 or so distinct CDR3 sequences listed, roughly 2.5% were seen once; the top ten hold approximately 12%. Material: PBMCs. The receptors were sampled from a man aged 25 to 40 with multiple sclerosis.

The chain links TRBV6-6 to TRBJ2-1; D is perhaps TRBD1 (5 bases). Trimming pared 7 bases from V and 12 bases from J, leaving 10 bases between. Germline V lookup: CDR1 MNHNY, CDR2 SVGAGI (reference sequence). CDR3 size: 10 residues. Here the CDR3 DNA reads TGTGCCAGCACTGGGCAGGGGCAGTTCTTC. Translation gives CASTGQGQFF.

This clonotype has at least ten counts. The chain has TRBV7-6 and TRBJ2-7; D call uncertain. The germline CDR1 and CDR2 sequences are SGHVS and FNYEAQ. V lost 5 bases, J lost 2 bases, and 13 bases lay in between. The length of the CDR3 is 14 residues. The CDR3 nucleotides are TGTGCCAGCAGCCCCGTTGGCCTGGCCTACGAGCAGTACTTC. Its translation is CASSPVGLAYEQYF.

This clonotype was seen repeatedly, ten times or more. This chain links TRBV20-1 with TRBJ2-5; 15 bases map to TRBD2. This CDR3 contains 15 residues. Germline V gives CDR1 DFQATT, CDR2 SNEGSKA (reference sequence). J was trimmed by 5 bases and V by 2 bases; bases with no gene match: 3. The CDR3, as DNA: TGCAGTGCTAGACAGGGGACTAGCGGGGGGGAGACCCAGTACTTC. Translated, it gives CSARQGTSGGETQYF.

At least ten counts were recorded for this clonotype. The chain combines TRBV7-6 with TRBJ2-7, with D tentatively TRBD2 (6 bases). The germline CDR1 and CDR2 sequences are SGHVS and FNYEAQ. The V and J ends lost 1 base and 6 bases respectively, with 22 bases between them. This CDR3 has 17 amino acids. CDR3 protein: CASSLGGGREARPEQYF. The DNA of the CDR3 is TGTGCCAGCAGCTTAGGGGGTGGCAGGGAGGCCCGTCCCGAGCAGTACTTC.

This clonotype was observed many times. This sequence joins TRBV19 and TRBJ2-3; no clear D. Trimming took 3 bases from V and 5 from J, leaving 9 bases between them. The germline V gene has CDR1 LNHDA and CDR2 SQIVND (reference sequence). The CDR3 length is 13 residues. The CDR3, as DNA: TGTGCCAGTAGTATCCAGGCTAGAGATACGCAGTATTTT. This encodes CASSIQARDTQYF.

This clonotype was found many times. The rearrangement uses TRBV7-9 and TRBJ2-7, with D perhaps being TRBD1 or TRBD2 (5 bases each). The V end was cut by 7 bases, the J end by 4 bases, with 11 bases between. CDR3 length equals 12 residues. Germline V gene sequence: CDR1 SEHNR, CDR2 FQNEAQ (reference sequence). The CDR3 sequence: CASKRGEYEQYF. In nucleotides, the CDR3 is TGTGCCAGCAAACGAGGGGAATACGAGCAGTACTTC.

This clonotype has at least ten counts. The gene calls are TRBV20-1 and TRBJ1-2, with 8 nucleotides matching TRBD1. Trimming at V came to 6 bases and at J to 4 bases, leaving 7 bases not matched to a gene. The germline gives CDR1 DFQATT, CDR2 SNEGSKA (reference sequence). The CDR3 is made up of 13 amino acids. The CDR3: CSATGGEGYGYTF. In nucleotides, the CDR3 is TGCAGTGCAACAGGGGGGGAGGGCTATGGCTACACCTTC.

V and J are TRBV12-3 or TRBV12-4 and TRBJ2-6, with no clear D. There are 15 residues in the CDR3. The V and J ends lost 3 bases and 4 bases respectively, with 10 bases between them. The CDR3 here is CASSLYGSGANVLTF. CDR3 coding DNA: TGTGCCAGCAGTTTGTATGGGTCCGGGGCCAACGTCCTGACTTTC.

This clonotype has ten or more counts. The chain joins TRBV5-1 to TRBJ2-3, with 9 bases aligning to TRBD1. After removal of 0 bases from V and 5 bases from J, the junction contained 10 bases not matched to a gene. The CDR3 has 17 residues. The germline V gene encodes CDR1 SGHRS and CDR2 YFSETQ. CDR3 DNA: TGCGCCAGCAGCTTGGCTGCCGGGACAGGGTCACGAGATACGCAGTATTTT. Amino acids: CASSLAAGTGSRDTQYF. The variable domain in full, completed from reference TRBV5-1 and TRBJ2-3, reads KAGVTQTPRYLIKTRGQQVTLSCSPISGHRSVSWYQQTPGQGLQFLFEYFSETQRNKGNFPGRFSGRQFSNSRSEMNVSTLELGDSALYLCASSLAAGTGSRDTQYFGPGTRLTVL.

This clonotype was picked up many times. The rearrangement uses TRBV29-1 and TRBJ1-1, with 8 bases aligning to TRBD1. This CDR3 is built from 14 residues. The V gene's germline CDR1 is SQVTM and CDR2 ANQGSEA. V shed 4 bases and J 1 base; nucleotides not matched to a gene: 5. CDR3 bases: TGCAGCGTTGGCGGACAGGGTGGGAACACTGAAGCTTTCTTT. It codes for CSVGGQGGNTEAFF. The complete variable domain, with remaining parts taken from reference TRBV29-1 and TRBJ1-1, reads SAVISQKPSRDICQRGTSLTIQCQVDSQVTMMFWYRQQPGQSLTLIATANQGSEATYESGFVIDKFPISRPNLTFSTLTVSNMSPEDSSIYLCSVGGQGGNTEAFFGQGTRLTVV.